This passage covers 17 T cell receptor beta chains from one sample sequenced in a study of blood T cell repertoires in COVID-19. The table came from immunoSEQ multiplex PCR; TCRdb's copy has only in-frame clones and leaves some out. The sample has roughly 100,000 clones, more than 70% seen once. Sequencing input: peripheral blood. These receptors came from a woman aged 80 or over with active COVID-19.

This clone was counted a few times. The rearrangement joins TRBV28 to TRBJ1-6, with D uncertain. CDR1 and CDR2 from the germline V gene are MDHEN and SYDVKM. Trimming removed 6 bases from V and 9 bases from J, with 12 bases in between. This CDR3 has 13 amino acids. CDR3 sequence reads: CASRSGRSSPLHF. The CDR3 DNA is TGTGCCAGCAGGTCGGGTCGAAGTTCACCCCTCCACTTT.

The rearrangement uses TRBV19 and TRBJ2-6, with a possible D match to TRBD1 (6 bases). V was cut by 5 bases and J by 1 base, with 12 bases left in between. This CDR3 is 16 amino acids long. Germline CDR1 reads LNHDA; CDR2 reads SQIVND (reference sequence). The CDR3 sequence is CASSVQGSSGANVLTF. The CDR3 region has the DNA TGTGCCAGTAGTGTCCAGGGGTCTTCTGGGGCCAACGTCCTGACTTTC.

The V and J genes are TRBV5-1 and TRBJ2-7; 10 positions agree with TRBD2. In germline, CDR1 is SGHRS, CDR2 YFSETQ. V shed 0 bases, J shed 3 bases, and the junction held 9 bases outside the gene matches. The CDR3 has 17 amino acids. The CDR3 DNA sequence: TGCGCCAGCAGCTTGGGTGCTAGCGGGAGTTTGGGCTACGAGCAGTACTTC. Protein sequence: CASSLGASGSLGYEQYF.

This sequence joins TRBV5-4 and TRBJ2-1; 13 bases are shared with TRBD2. The junction had 3 bases not matched to a gene; V was cut back by 5 bases and J by 4 bases. CDR3 size: 15 residues. The germline CDR1 and CDR2 sequences are SGHNT and YYREEE (reference sequence). The DNA for the CDR3 is TGTGCCAGCAGTATGACTAGCGGGAGGTACAATGAGCAGTTCTTC. Protein sequence: CASSMTSGRYNEQFF.

The chain carries TRBV18 and TRBJ2-5, with a tentative D call TRBD2 (6 bases). This CDR3 spans 15 amino acids. V dropped 1 base and J dropped 1 base, with 10 bases sitting between them. Germline CDR1 and CDR2: KGHSH and LQKENI. The CDR3 sequence is CASSPQRLVQETQYF. The CDR3 nucleotides read TGTGCCAGCTCACCACAACGACTAGTCCAAGAGACCCAGTACTTC.

The CDR3 bases are TGTGCCAGCAGCGTAGGGGGGGTCCAAGAGACCCAGTACTTC. Its protein is CASSVGGVQETQYF. The chain carries TRBV9 and TRBJ2-5; a weak D match, TRBD2 (6 bases). Per germline, CDR1 SGDLS and CDR2 YYNGEE. The CDR3 has 14 residues. The V gene lost 0 bases and the J gene lost 1 base, with 7 bases spanning the gap.

CDR3 nucleotides: TGTGCCAGCAGCGTAGGGCGAGCGGGTTCACTTGAGTACGAGCAGTACTTC. Its translation is CASSVGRAGSLEYEQYF. V usage is TRBV9 and J usage is TRBJ2-7; the D gene is possibly TRBD2 (6 bases). Deletions cut 0 bases from V and 4 bases from J, with 20 bases between. The CDR3 runs 17 residues. The germline gives CDR1 SGDLS, CDR2 YYNGEE.

V gene TRBV6-4 combines with J gene TRBJ1-5; D is possibly TRBD1 (5 bases). CDR1 and CDR2 (germline): MRHNA, SNTAGT. V dropped 0 bases and J dropped 3 bases, with 6 bases sitting between them. The CDR3 is 14 residues long. CDR3 bases: TGTGCCAGCAGTGACTCGACAGACAATCAGCCCCAGCATTTT. Translation: CASSDSTDNQPQHF.

V and J are TRBV6-5 and TRBJ1-2, with 7 nucleotides matching TRBD1. This CDR3 has 15 amino acids. CDR1 is MNHEY and CDR2 is SVGAGI in the germline V gene. J was trimmed by 8 bases and V by 10 bases; bases with no gene match: 19. CDR3 DNA sequence: TGTGCCACTACGCGAGGGGGACAGTCATCATTAGGCTACACCTTC. Translation gives CATTRGGQSSLGYTF.

The chain has TRBV19 and TRBJ2-5, with TRBD1 matching 7 bases. This CDR3 is 13 amino acids long. The trim removed 6 bases at V and 5 bases at J, leaving 6 bases unmatched. Germline lookup yields CDR1 LNHDA and CDR2 SQIVND (reference sequence). In DNA form, the CDR3 reads TGTGCCAGTAGCAGTACAGGGGTCGAGACCCAGTACTTC. Translated: CASSSTGVETQYF.

The V call is TRBV19, the J call TRBJ2-5; 7 bases line up with TRBD1. The CDR3 is made up of 13 amino acids. Germline loops: CDR1 LNHDA, CDR2 SQIVND (reference sequence). Germline trimming cut 5 bases from V and 5 bases from J; bases unmatched to any gene: 5. CDR3 nucleotide sequence: TGTGCCAGTAGTTCCACAGGGGAGGAGACCCAGTACTTC. It yields the protein CASSSTGEETQYF. Full variable domain (missing parts from reference TRBV19 and TRBJ2-5): DGGITQSPKYLFRKEGQNVTLSCEQNLNHDAMYWYRQDPGQGLRLIYYSQIVNDFQKGDIAEGYSVSREKKESFPLTVTSAQKNPTAFYLCASSSTGEETQYFGPGTRLLVL.

The chain has TRBV7-2 and TRBJ1-2; TRBD1 agrees at 11 bases. The length of the CDR3 is 16 residues. Unmatched junction bases numbered 5, after V lost 5 bases and J lost 0 bases. Germline CDR1 is SGHTA and CDR2 is FQGNSA. CDR3 protein: CASSGTGGLTNYGYTF. The CDR3 region has the DNA TGTGCCAGCAGCGGGACAGGGGGACTTACTAACTATGGCTACACCTTC.

V gene TRBV11-2 combines with J gene TRBJ2-1, with 8 bases aligning to TRBD1. J was trimmed by 0 bases and V by 5 bases; bases with no gene match: 3. The germline V gene encodes CDR1 SGHAT and CDR2 FQNNGV. This CDR3 has 15 residues. CDR3 region: CASSLGQGSYNEQFF. In nucleotides, the CDR3 is TGTGCCAGCAGCCTAGGACAGGGCTCCTACAATGAGCAGTTCTTC.

The chain recombines TRBV19 with TRBJ2-7; D is uncertain. This CDR3 has 13 amino acids. With 5 bases removed from V and 5 bases from J, the gap between germline ends came to 13 bases. The V gene's germline CDR1 is LNHDA and CDR2 SQIVND (reference sequence). The CDR3 DNA reads as TGTGCCAGTAGTTTAAAGGCAGGCCACGAGCAGTACTTC. Its translation: CASSLKAGHEQYF.

J is TRBJ1-5 and V is TRBV6-2 or TRBV6-3; possible D gene TRBD1, 5 bases. Germline assignment: CDR1 MNHEY and CDR2 SVGEGT. V was clipped by 6 bases and J by 3 bases, with 12 bases between them. This CDR3 spans 14 amino acids. CDR3 loop: CASSSRVSNQPQHF. The CDR3 region has the DNA TGTGCCAGCAGCTCCAGGGTTTCCAATCAGCCCCAGCATTTT.

The CDR3 here is CASSPGTSGHYEQYF. CDR3 nucleotides: TGTGCCAGCAGCCCTGGGACTAGCGGCCACTACGAGCAGTACTTC. The chain recombines TRBV5-4 with TRBJ2-7; 11 nucleotides align to TRBD2. V lost 4 bases, J lost 3 bases, and 6 bases stayed unmatched. Germline loops: CDR1 SGHNT, CDR2 YYREEE (reference sequence). The length of the CDR3 is 15 residues.

This chain uses TRBV7-2 with TRBJ2-7, with D maybe TRBD2 (5 bases). The CDR3 runs to 13 residues. Looked up from germline, CDR1 is SGHTA and CDR2 is FQGNSA. Trimming removed 5 bases at V and 6 bases at J, with 14 bases between. The CDR3 loop reads CASSPTGSGEQYF. For the CDR3, the DNA is TGTGCCAGCAGCCCCACGGGGTCGGGCGAGCAGTACTTC.